These 7 T cell receptor beta chains came from one sample sequenced in a study of Ad26.COV2.S vaccination and SARS-CoV-2 variants. Produced via immunoSEQ multiplex PCR; TCRdb's table is partial and in-frame only. Of about 680,000 clones listed, around 92% are singletons. Sample treatment: 15 to 20 received Ad26.COV2.S at low or high dose, single or two shots; a few received placebo; per-sample allocation not given. Samples came from day 63 after the first vaccine or placebo injection. Material: peripheral blood, obtained in a trial of Ad26.COV2.S vaccine versus placebo. The receptors derive from a person aged 18-60 years who received the Ad26.COV2.S COVID-19 vaccine or a placebo.

The J gene is TRBJ1-1, the V gene TRBV18, with D perhaps matching TRBD1 (5 bases). The CDR3 runs 14 residues. Trimming shortened V by 5 bases and J by 3 bases, and 13 bases separated the two germline ends. In germline, CDR1 is KGHSH, CDR2 LQKENI. CDR3 bases: TGTGCCAGCTCAGCCCTTCAGGGTTACACTGAAGCTTTCTTT. Translated: CASSALQGYTEAFF. Looking up the rest from reference TRBV18 and TRBJ1-1 gives the full variable domain: NAGVMQNPRHLVRRRGQEARLRCSPMKGHSHVYWYRQLPEEGLKFMVYLQKENIIDESGMPKERFSAEFPKEGPSILRIQQVVRGDSAAYFCASSALQGYTEAFFGQGTRLTVV.

J is TRBJ2-1 and V is TRBV19; 9 bases fit TRBD2. The length of the CDR3 is 20 residues. Germline lookup yields CDR1 LNHDA and CDR2 SQIVND (reference sequence). V shed 7 bases, J shed 7 bases, and the junction held 26 bases outside the gene matches. The CDR3 sequence is CASTVPIDKTRGRATNEQFF. CDR3 bases: TGTGCCAGTACCGTTCCCATTGATAAGACTCGCGGGAGGGCCACGAATGAGCAGTTCTTC.

The chain carries TRBV7-2 and TRBJ2-7, with D possibly being TRBD2 (5 bases). Trimming pared 7 bases from V and 8 bases from J, leaving 18 bases between. The CDR3 loop spans 13 amino acids. Germline values: CDR1 SGHTA, CDR2 FQGNSA. The CDR3 DNA is TGTGCCAGCACCGTGGCCAGCGGTGATAAGCAGTACTTC. This sequence encodes CASTVASGDKQYF.

In DNA, the CDR3 is TGTGCCACGTCACCGAACACTGAAGCTTTCTTT. Its translation is CATSPNTEAFF. V usage is TRBV10-3 and J usage is TRBJ1-1; D is undetermined. The CDR3 sequence is 11 residues long. The V gene lost 10 bases and the J gene lost 1 base, with 7 bases spanning the gap. The germline V gene encodes CDR1 ENHRY and CDR2 SYGVKD.

This rearrangement joins TRBV3-1 (or the pseudogene TRBV3-2) to TRBJ2-7; D remains ambiguous. CDR3 length: 16 residues. V dropped 0 bases and J dropped 2 bases, with 14 bases sitting between them. Germline V lookup: CDR1 LGHDT, CDR2 YNNKEL (reference sequence). The CDR3 nucleotides read TGTGCCAGCAGCCAAGATAAAGATTCCTTACCCTACGAGCAGTACTTC. Translation gives CASSQDKDSLPYEQYF.

This chain joins TRBV7-2 and TRBJ2-1; 7 positions match TRBD2. Trimming removed 5 bases from V and 7 bases from J; junction bases left unmatched: 11. This CDR3 spans 15 amino acids. CDR1 is SGHTA and CDR2 is FQGNSA in the germline V gene. The DNA of the CDR3 is TGTGCCAGCAGCCCAGTACGGCGGGGGTCGAATGAGCAGTTCTTC. It encodes CASSPVRRGSNEQFF.

This clone has only one observation. The chain couples TRBV30 to TRBJ2-7; D is unresolved. V was shortened by 1 base and J by 3 bases, with 13 bases between the two germline ends. The CDR3 sequence is 14 residues long. The germline CDR1 and CDR2 sequences are GTSNPN and SVGIG (reference sequence). Here the CDR3 DNA reads TGTGCCTGGAGTGCTGGGGTCCTCCGCTACGAGCAGTACTTC. Residues: CAWSAGVLRYEQYF.